This T cell receptor (beta chain) was found in a study of beta chain features in type 1 diabetes. For the study at large: Comparable age, gender and cell yields were observed in patients relative to healthy donors. Examined across all samples were almost 110 million sorted cells.

Investigators reverse transcribed all isolated RNA, so they sequenced expressed TCRB transcripts. Clones were sequenced by immunoSEQ multiplex PCR, and TCRdb holds only the in-frame ones, with some missing. This table holds 160,000 or so clones, approximately 9% found once. On this clone itself: Its target is not known.

The CDR3 runs 13 residues. The V gene's germline CDR1 is SEHNR and CDR2 FQNEAQ (reference sequence). V dropped 10 bases and J dropped 4 bases, with 16 bases sitting between them. Findings of the study overall: Compared to healthy donors, patients appeared to have naive, central memory and Treg TCRB repertoires that were more alike.

The specimen was central memory CD4+ T cells from blood. The TCR comes from a woman in her late teens or twenties in good health. The chain has TRBV7-9 and TRBJ1-1; no clear D. CDR3 DNA sequence: TGTGCCACCGATCGTACCTCGGGCACTGAAGCTTTCTTT. Its protein product is CATDRTSGTEAFF. Drawing the rest from reference TRBV7-9 and TRBJ1-1, the complete variable domain is DTGVSQNPRHKITKRGQNVTFRCDPISEHNRLYWYRQTLGQGPEFLTYFQNEAQLEKSRLLSDRFSAERPKGSFSTLEIQRTEQGDSAMYLCATDRTSGTEAFFGQGTRLTVV.